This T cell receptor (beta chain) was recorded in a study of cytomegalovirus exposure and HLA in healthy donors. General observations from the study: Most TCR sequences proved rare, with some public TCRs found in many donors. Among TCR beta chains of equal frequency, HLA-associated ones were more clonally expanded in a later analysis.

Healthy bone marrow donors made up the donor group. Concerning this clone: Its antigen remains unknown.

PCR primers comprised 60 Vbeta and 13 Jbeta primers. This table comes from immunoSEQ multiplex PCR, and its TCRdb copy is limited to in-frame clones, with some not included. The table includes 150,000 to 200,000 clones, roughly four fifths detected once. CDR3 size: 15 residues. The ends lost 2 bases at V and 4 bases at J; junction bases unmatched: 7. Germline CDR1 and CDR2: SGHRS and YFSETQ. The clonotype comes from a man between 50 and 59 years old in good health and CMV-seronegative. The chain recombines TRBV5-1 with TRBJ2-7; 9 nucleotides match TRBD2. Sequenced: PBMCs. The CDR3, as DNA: TGCGCCAGCAGCTTCCCAGCGGGAGGAAGGTACGAGCAGTACTTC. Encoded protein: CASSFPAGGRYEQYF.